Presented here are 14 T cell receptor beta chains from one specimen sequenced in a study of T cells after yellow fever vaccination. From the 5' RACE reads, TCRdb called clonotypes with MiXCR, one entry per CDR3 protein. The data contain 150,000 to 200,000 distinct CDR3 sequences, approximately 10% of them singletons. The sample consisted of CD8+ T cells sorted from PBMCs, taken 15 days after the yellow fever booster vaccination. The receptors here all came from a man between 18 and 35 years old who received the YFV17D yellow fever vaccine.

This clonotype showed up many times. CDR3 nucleotides: TGTGCCAGCAGCTTCGGACTAGCGGGGGGTCCCTGGATAGAGACCCAGTACTTC. Amino acid sequence: CASSFGLAGGPWIETQYF. This chain links TRBV7-6 with TRBJ2-5, with 14 nucleotides matching TRBD2. Looked up from germline, CDR1 is SGHVS and CDR2 is FNYEAQ. Trimming took 3 bases from V and 4 from J; bases not matched to a gene: 10. The CDR3 totals 18 residues.

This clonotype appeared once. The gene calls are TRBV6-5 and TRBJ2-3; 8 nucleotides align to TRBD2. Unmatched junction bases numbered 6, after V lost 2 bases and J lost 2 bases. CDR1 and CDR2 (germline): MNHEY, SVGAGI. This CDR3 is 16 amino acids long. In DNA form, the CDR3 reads TGTGCCAGCAGTTACACTGCGGGGGGTTACACAGATACGCAGTATTTT. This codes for CASSYTAGGYTDTQYF.

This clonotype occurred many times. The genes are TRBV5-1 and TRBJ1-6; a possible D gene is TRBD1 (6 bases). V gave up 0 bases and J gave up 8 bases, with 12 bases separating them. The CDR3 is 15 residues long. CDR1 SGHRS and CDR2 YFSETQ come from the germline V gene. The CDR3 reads CASSLGGRGYSPLHF. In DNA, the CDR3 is TGCGCCAGCAGCTTGGGAGGCAGGGGTTATTCACCCCTCCACTTT.

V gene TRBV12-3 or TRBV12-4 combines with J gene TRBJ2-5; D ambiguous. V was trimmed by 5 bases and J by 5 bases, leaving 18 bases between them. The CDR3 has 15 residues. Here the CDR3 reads CASSPSSLGWETQYF. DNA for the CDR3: TGTGCCAGCAGTCCCTCCTCTCTGGGTTGGGAGACCCAGTACTTC.

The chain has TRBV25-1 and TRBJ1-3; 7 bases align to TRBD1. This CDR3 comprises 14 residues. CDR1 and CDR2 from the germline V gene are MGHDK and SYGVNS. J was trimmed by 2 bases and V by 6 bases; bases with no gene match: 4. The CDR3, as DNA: TGTGCCAGCAGGGAAGACAGGGCTGGAAACACCATATATTTT. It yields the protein CASREDRAGNTIYF.

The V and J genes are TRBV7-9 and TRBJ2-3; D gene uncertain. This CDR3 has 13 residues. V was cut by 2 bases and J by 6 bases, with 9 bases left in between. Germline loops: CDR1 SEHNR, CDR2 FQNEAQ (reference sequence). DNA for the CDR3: TGTGCCAGCAGCTTACAGGACGGGGATACGCAGTATTTT. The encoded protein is CASSLQDGDTQYF.

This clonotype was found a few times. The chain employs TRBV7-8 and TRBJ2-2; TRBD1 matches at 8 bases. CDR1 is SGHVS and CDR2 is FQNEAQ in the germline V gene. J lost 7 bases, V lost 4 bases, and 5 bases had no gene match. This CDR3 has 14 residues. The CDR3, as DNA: TGTGCCAGCAGCTCCCGGACAGGGATCGGGGAGCTGTTTTTT. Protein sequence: CASSSRTGIGELFF.

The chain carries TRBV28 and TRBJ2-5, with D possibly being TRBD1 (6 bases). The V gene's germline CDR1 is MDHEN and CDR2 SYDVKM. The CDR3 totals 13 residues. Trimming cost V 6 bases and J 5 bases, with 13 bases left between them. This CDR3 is CASRRAQGETQYF. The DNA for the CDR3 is TGTGCCAGCAGGAGGGCCCAGGGGGAGACCCAGTACTTC.

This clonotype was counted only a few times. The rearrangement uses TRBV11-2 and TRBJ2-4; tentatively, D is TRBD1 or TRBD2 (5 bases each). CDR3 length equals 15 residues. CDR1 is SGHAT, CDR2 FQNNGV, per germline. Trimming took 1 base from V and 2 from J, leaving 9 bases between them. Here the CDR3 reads CASSLGGVTKNIQYF. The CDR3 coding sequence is TGTGCCAGCAGCTTAGGAGGGGTTACCAAAAACATTCAGTACTTC.

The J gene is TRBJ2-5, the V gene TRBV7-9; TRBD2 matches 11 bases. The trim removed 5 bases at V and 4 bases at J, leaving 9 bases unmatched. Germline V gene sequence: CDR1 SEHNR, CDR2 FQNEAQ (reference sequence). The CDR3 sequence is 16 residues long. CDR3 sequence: CASSLLAGDIGETQYF. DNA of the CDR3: TGTGCCAGCAGCCTACTAGCGGGGGACATCGGAGAGACCCAGTACTTC.

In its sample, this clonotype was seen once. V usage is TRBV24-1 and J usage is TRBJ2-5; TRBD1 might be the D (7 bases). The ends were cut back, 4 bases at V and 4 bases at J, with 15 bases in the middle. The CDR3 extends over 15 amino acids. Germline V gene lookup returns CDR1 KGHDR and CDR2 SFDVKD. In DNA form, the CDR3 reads TGTGCCACCAGTGACCGACACAGGGGAGGAGAGACCCAGTACTTC. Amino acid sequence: CATSDRHRGGETQYF.

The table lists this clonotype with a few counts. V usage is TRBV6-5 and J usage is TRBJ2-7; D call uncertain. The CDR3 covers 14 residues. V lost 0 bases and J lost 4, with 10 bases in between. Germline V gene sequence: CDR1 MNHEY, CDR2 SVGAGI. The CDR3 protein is CASSYSHSAYEQYF. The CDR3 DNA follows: TGTGCCAGCAGTTACTCGCATTCTGCTTACGAGCAGTACTTC.

The CDR3 coding sequence is TGCAGCGTTGTGGACTGGTGGTCTAGCGGGGAAGAGACCCAGTACTTC. Residues: CSVVDWWSSGEETQYF. V gene TRBV29-1 combines with J gene TRBJ2-5, with TRBD2 identical over 9 bases. Germline CDR1 and CDR2: SQVTM and ANQGSEA. CDR3 size: 16 residues. Germline trimming cut 4 bases from V and 3 bases from J; bases unmatched to any gene: 12. Variable domain in full (rest from reference TRBV29-1 and TRBJ2-5): SAVISQKPSRDICQRGTSLTIQCQVDSQVTMMFWYRQQPGQSLTLIATANQGSEATYESGFVIDKFPISRPNLTFSTLTVSNMSPEDSSIYLCSVVDWWSSGEETQYFGPGTRLLVL.

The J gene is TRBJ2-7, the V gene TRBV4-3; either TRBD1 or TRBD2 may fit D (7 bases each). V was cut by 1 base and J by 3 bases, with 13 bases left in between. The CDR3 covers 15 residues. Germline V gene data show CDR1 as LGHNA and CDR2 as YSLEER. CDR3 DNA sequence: TGCGCCAGCAGCCAAGGGCAGGGGGGGTACTACGAGCAGTACTTC. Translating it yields CASSQGQGGYYEQYF.